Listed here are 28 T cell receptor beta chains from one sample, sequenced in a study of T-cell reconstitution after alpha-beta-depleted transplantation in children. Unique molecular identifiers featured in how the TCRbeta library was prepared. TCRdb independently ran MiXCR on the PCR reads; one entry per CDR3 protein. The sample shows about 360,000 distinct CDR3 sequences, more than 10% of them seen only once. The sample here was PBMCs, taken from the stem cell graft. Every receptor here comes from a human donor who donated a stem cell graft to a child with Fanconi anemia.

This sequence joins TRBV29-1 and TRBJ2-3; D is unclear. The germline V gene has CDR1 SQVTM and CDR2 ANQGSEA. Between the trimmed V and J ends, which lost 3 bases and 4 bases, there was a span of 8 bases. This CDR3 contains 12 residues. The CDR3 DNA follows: TGCAGCGTTGAGGCGCAGGCAGATACGCAGTATTTT. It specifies CSVEAQADTQYF.

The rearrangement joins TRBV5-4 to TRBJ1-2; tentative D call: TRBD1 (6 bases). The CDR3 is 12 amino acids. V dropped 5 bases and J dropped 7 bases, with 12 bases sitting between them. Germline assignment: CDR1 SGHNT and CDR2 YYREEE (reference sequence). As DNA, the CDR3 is TGTGCCAGCAGTTGGGGGGACACTGGCTACACCTTC. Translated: CASSWGDTGYTF.

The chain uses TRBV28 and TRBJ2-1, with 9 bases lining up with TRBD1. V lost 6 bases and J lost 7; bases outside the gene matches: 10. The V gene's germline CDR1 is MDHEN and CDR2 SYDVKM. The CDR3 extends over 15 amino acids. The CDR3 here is CASSPTGGFLNEQFF. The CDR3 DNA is TGTGCCAGCAGCCCCACAGGGGGCTTCTTGAATGAGCAGTTCTTC.

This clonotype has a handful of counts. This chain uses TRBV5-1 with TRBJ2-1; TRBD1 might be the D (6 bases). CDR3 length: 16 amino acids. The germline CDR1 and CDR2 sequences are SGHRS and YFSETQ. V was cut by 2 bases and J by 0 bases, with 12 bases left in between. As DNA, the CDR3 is TGCGCCAGCAGCTTAGGGGGTTGGAGCTCCTACAATGAGCAGTTCTTC. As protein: CASSLGGWSSYNEQFF. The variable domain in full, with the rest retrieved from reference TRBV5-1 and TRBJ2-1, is KAGVTQTPRYLIKTRGQQVTLSCSPISGHRSVSWYQQTPGQGLQFLFEYFSETQRNKGNFPGRFSGRQFSNSRSEMNVSTLELGDSALYLCASSLGGWSSYNEQFFGPGTRLTVL.

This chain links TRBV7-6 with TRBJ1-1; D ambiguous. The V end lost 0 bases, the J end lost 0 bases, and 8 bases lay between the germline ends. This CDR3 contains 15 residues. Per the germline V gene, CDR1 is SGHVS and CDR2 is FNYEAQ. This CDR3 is CASSLADLMNTEAFF. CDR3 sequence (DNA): TGTGCCAGCAGCTTAGCGGATCTCATGAACACTGAAGCTTTCTTT.

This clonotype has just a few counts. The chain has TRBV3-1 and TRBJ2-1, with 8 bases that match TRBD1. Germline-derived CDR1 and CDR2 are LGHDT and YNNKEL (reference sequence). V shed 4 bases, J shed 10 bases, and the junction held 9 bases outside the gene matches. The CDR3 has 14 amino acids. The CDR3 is CASSPSGTGLEQFF. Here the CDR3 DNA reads TGTGCCAGCAGCCCCTCCGGGACAGGATTAGAGCAGTTCTTC.

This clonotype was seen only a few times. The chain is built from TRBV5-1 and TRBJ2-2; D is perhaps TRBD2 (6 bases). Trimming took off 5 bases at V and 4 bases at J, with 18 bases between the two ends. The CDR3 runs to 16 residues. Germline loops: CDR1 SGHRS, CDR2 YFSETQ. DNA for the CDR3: TGCGCCAGCAGTTCGGGACTCCTGAGATCCACCGGGGAGCTGTTTTTT. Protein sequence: CASSSGLLRSTGELFF.

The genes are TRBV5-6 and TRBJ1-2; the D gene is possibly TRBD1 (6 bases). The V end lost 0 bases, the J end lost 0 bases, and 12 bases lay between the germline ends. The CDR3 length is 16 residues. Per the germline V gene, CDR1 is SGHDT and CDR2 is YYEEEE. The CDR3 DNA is TGTGCCAGCAGCTTGGTCGGACAGTCTCCTAACTATGGCTACACCTTC. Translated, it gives CASSLVGQSPNYGYTF.

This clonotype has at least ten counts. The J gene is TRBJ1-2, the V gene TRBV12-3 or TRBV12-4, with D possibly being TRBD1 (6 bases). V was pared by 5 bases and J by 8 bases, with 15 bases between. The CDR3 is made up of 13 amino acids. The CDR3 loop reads CASSQGNANGYTF. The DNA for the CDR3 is TGTGCCAGCAGTCAGGGGAATGCTAACGGCTACACCTTC.

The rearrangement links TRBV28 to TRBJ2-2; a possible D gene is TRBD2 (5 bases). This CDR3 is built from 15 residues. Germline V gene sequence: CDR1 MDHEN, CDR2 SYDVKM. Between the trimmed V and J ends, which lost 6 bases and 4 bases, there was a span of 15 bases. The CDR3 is CASSRGSTGTGELFF. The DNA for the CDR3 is TGTGCCAGCAGCCGGGGATCGACGGGCACCGGGGAGCTGTTTTTT.

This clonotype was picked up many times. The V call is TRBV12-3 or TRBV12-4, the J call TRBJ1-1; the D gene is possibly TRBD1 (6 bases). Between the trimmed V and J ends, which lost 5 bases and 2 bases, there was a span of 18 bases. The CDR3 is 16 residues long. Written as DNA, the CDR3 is TGTGCCAGCAGTCCCATAGGGGGGGTGCGCAACACTGAAGCTTTCTTT. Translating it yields CASSPIGGVRNTEAFF.

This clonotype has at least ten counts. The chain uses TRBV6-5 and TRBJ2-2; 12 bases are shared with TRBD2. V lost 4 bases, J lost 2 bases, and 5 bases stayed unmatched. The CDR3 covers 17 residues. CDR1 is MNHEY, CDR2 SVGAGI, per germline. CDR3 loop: CASSLLAGGSNTGELFF. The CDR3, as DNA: TGTGCCAGCAGTTTACTAGCGGGGGGCTCAAACACCGGGGAGCTGTTTTTT.

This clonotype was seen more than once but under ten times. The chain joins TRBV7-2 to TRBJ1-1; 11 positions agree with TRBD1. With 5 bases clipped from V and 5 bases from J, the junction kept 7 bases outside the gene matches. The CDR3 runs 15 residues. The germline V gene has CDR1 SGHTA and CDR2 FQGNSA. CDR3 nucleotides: TGTGCCAGCAGCCCTAGGACAGGGGGCCGAACTGAAGCTTTCTTT. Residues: CASSPRTGGRTEAFF. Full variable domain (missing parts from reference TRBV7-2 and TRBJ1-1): GAGVSQSPSNKVTEKGKDVELRCDPISGHTALYWYRQSLGQGLEFLIYFQGNSAPDKSGLPSDRFSAERTGGSVSTLTIQRTQQEDSAVYLCASSPRTGGRTEAFFGQGTRLTVV.

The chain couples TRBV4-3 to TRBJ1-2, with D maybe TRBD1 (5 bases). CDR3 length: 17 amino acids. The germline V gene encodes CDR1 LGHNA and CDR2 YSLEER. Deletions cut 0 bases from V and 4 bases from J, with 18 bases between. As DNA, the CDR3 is TGCGCCAGCAGCCAAGATCGAGCTACTTTGGGGCGCTATGGCTACACCTTC. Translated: CASSQDRATLGRYGYTF.

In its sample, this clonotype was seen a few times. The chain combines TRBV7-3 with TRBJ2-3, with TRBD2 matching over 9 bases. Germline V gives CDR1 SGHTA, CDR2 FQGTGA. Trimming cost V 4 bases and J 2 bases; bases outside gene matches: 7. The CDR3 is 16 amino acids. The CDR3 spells CASSSLAGVTTDTQYF. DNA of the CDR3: TGTGCCAGCAGCTCCTTAGCGGGGGTAACCACAGATACGCAGTATTTT.

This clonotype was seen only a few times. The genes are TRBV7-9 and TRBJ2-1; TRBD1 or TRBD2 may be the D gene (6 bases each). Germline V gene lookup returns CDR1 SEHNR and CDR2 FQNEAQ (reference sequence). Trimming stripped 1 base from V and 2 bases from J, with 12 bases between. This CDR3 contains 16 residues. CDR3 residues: CASSLVGGRAYNEQFF. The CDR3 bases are TGTGCCAGCAGCTTAGTTGGGGGGCGGGCCTACAATGAGCAGTTCTTC.

CDR3 amino acids: CSAESRGRGDQPQHF. The CDR3, as DNA: TGCAGTGCTGAGAGCAGGGGGCGAGGGGATCAGCCCCAGCATTTT. This sequence joins TRBV20-1 and TRBJ1-5; 8 nucleotides match TRBD1. CDR3 length: 15 residues. CDR1 is DFQATT, CDR2 SNEGSKA, per germline (reference sequence). J was trimmed by 5 bases and V by 5 bases; bases with no gene match: 11.

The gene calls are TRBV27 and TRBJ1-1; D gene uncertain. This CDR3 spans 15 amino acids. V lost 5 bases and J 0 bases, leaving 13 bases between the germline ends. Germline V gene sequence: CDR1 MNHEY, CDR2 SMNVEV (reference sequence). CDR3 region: CASSPTDGMNTEAFF. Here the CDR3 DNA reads TGTGCCAGCAGTCCGACGGACGGGATGAACACTGAAGCTTTCTTT.

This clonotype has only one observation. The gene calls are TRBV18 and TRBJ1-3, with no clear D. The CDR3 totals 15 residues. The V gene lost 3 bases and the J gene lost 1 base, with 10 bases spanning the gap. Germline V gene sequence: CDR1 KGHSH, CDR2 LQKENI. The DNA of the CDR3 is TGTGCCAGCTCACCGTCGACTGGATCTGGAAACACCATATATTTT. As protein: CASSPSTGSGNTIYF.

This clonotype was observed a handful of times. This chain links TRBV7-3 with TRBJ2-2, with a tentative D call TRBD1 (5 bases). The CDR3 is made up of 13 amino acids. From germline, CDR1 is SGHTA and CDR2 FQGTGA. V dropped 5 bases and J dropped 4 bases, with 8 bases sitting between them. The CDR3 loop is CASSPQATGELFF. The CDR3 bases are TGTGCCAGCAGCCCACAGGCCACCGGGGAGCTGTTTTTT.

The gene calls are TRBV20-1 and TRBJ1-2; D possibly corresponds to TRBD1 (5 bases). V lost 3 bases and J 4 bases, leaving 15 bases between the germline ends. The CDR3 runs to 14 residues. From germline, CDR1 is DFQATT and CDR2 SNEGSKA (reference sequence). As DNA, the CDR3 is TGCAGTGCTAGTCAGGGCGGACCTAGCTATGGCTACACCTTC. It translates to CSASQGGPSYGYTF.

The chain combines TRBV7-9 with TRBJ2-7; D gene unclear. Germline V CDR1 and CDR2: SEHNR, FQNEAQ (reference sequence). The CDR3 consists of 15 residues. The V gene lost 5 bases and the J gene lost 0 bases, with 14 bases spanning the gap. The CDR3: CASSPPSGASYEQYF. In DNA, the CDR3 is TGTGCCAGCAGCCCCCCATCAGGAGCCTCCTACGAGCAGTACTTC.

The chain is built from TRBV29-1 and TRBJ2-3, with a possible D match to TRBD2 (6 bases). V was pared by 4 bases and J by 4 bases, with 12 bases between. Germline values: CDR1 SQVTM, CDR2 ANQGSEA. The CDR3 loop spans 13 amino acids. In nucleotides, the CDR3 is TGCAGCGTTGGGGGAGGATCACCAGATACGCAGTATTTT. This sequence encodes CSVGGGSPDTQYF.

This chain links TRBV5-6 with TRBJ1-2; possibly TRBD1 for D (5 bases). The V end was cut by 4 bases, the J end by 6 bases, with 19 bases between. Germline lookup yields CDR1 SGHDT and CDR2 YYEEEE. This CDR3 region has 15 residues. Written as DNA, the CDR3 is TGTGCCAGCAGCGTTCTCCAGGGCCGGCGCGATGGCTACACCTTC. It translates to CASSVLQGRRDGYTF. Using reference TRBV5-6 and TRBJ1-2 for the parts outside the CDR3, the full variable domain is DAGVTQSPTHLIKTRGQQVTLRCSPKSGHDTVSWYQQALGQGPQFIFQYYEEEERQRGNFPDRFSGHQFPNYSSELNVNALLLGDSALYLCASSVLQGRRDGYTFGSGTRLTVV.

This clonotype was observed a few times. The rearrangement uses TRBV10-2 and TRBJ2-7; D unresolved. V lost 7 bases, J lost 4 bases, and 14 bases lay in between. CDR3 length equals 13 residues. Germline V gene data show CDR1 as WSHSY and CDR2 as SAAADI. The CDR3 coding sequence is TGCGCCAGCAAACTATCGGACGGATACGAGCAGTACTTC. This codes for CASKLSDGYEQYF.

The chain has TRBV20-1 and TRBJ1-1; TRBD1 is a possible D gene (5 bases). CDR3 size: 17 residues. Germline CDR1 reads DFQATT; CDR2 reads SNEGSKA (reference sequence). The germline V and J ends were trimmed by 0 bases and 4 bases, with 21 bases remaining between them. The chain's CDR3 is CSARDPRRPGKGTEAFF. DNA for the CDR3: TGCAGTGCTAGAGACCCTAGACGGCCAGGGAAGGGCACTGAAGCTTTCTTT.

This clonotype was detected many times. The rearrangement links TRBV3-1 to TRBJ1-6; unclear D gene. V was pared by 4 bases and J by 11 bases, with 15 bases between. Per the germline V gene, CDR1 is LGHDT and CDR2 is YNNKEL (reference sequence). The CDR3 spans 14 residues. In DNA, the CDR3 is TGTGCCAGCAGCCCGGATGGAGGTCCGACACCCCTCCACTTT. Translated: CASSPDGGPTPLHF.

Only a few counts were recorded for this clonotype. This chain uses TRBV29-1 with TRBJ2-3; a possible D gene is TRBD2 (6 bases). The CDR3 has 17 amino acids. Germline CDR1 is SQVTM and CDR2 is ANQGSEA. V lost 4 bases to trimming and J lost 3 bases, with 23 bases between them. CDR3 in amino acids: CSVVLSSWPGGTDTQYF. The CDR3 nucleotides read TGCAGCGTTGTTCTTTCCTCTTGGCCCGGAGGGACAGATACGCAGTATTTT.